This T cell receptor beta chain came from a study of blood T cells in healthy people across ages. Looking at the study overall: With template switching, about one barcoded beta molecule was captured per two T cells.

Broader study findings: Diversity estimates from one million T cells were considered underestimates.

The authors ran a second PCR of roughly 6 to 12 cycles using a sample-barcoded 5' primer and a J-beta primer mix. TCRdb passed the 5' RACE reads through MiXCR, listing each CDR3 protein once. This sample has around 1,500,000 distinct CDR3 sequences, with over 25% found just once. In its sample, this clonotype was seen a few times. Its cognate antigen is unknown. Germline V CDR1 and CDR2: MNHEY, SVGAGI. The CDR3 has 14 residues. J gave up 11 bases and V 7 bases, and 15 bases lay outside the gene matches. The chain employs TRBV6-5 and TRBJ1-1, with 8 bases fitting TRBD1. Sequences were obtained from blood. The TCR sequence derives from a woman in her thirties in good health. The CDR3 nucleotides read TGTGCCAGCACCCCTCCCAGGGGGCGAGGGGCGGCTTTCTTT. Its translation is CASTPPRGRGAAFF.